The 7 T cell receptor beta chains reported below all come from one sample, sequenced in a study of shared clonotypes between healthy human individuals. TCRdb's table, derived via immunoSEQ multiplex PCR, lists solely in-frame clones and lacks some. The sample contains around 1.9 million clones, 93% of which appear only once. Naive CD8 isolation took CD45RO-negative cells positively selected for CCR7 and excluded terminally differentiated effector memory CD45RA+ cells. Sequenced sample: naive CD8+ T cells from PBMCs. All receptors derive from a man aged 18-30 years in good health. Some clones in this sample may be carry-over from other donors' samples.

The chain has TRBV7-9 and TRBJ2-1; 8 bases are a match to TRBD2. The V gene end was trimmed by 8 bases and the J gene end by 7 bases; junction bases not matched to a gene: 13. CDR3 size: 15 residues. The germline V gene encodes CDR1 SEHNR and CDR2 FQNEAQ (reference sequence). The CDR3 loop reads CASPPQGGRSNEQFF. The CDR3 bases are TGTGCCAGCCCGCCCCAAGGCGGGAGGTCAAATGAGCAGTTCTTC.

The V and J genes are TRBV6-5 and TRBJ2-7; TRBD2 matches at 9 bases. Germline loops: CDR1 MNHEY, CDR2 SVGAGI. This CDR3 comprises 16 residues. With 2 bases clipped from V and 0 bases from J, the junction kept 5 bases outside the gene matches. CDR3 nucleotides: TGTGCCAGCAGTTACCCGAGCGGGAGGAACTCCTACGAGCAGTACTTC. This gives the protein CASSYPSGRNSYEQYF.

The genes are TRBV15 and TRBJ2-1; TRBD1 matches at 7 bases. With V trimmed by 4 bases and J by 4 bases, 7 bases remained unmatched. Germline assignment: CDR1 LNHNV and CDR2 YYDKDF (reference sequence). The CDR3 has 15 amino acids. As DNA, the CDR3 is TGTGCCACCAGCAAAAGACAGGGATTTTACAATGAGCAGTTCTTC. The encoded protein is CATSKRQGFYNEQFF.

This clone appeared once. This chain joins TRBV7-8 and TRBJ2-7; D is unclear. V shed 2 bases and J shed 1 base, with 9 bases lying between them. The germline V gene encodes CDR1 SGHVS and CDR2 FQNEAQ. CDR3 size: 14 residues. The CDR3 DNA reads as TGTGCCAGCAGCTTATTGACCGTGTCCTACGAGCAGTACTTC. Protein sequence: CASSLLTVSYEQYF.

The chain is built from TRBV7-9 and TRBJ2-3, with TRBD1 identical over 11 bases. With 5 bases clipped from V and 5 bases from J, the junction kept 9 bases outside the gene matches. Germline values: CDR1 SEHNR, CDR2 FQNEAQ (reference sequence). CDR3 length equals 16 residues. As DNA, the CDR3 is TGTGCCAGCAGCGCACGGACAGGGGGCTCGGGAGATACGCAGTATTTT. Translation: CASSARTGGSGDTQYF. Variable domain in full (rest from reference TRBV7-9 and TRBJ2-3): DTGVSQNPRHKITKRGQNVTFRCDPISEHNRLYWYRQTLGQGPEFLTYFQNEAQLEKSRLLSDRFSAERPKGSFSTLEIQRTEQGDSAMYLCASSARTGGSGDTQYFGPGTRLTVL.

J is TRBJ2-1 and V is TRBV9; D assignment may be TRBD1 or TRBD2 (5 bases each). Per the germline V gene, CDR1 is SGDLS and CDR2 is YYNGEE. V dropped 3 bases and J dropped 8 bases, with 18 bases sitting between them. The CDR3 loop spans 15 amino acids. CDR3 region: CASSGMGRAVDEQFF. The CDR3 nucleotides are TGTGCCAGCAGCGGAATGGGACGGGCGGTCGATGAGCAGTTCTTC.

The J gene is TRBJ2-1, the V gene TRBV27; TRBD2 agrees at 11 bases. J lost 5 bases, V lost 4 bases, and 16 bases had no gene match. Germline loops: CDR1 MNHEY, CDR2 SMNVEV (reference sequence). CDR3 size: 19 residues. The CDR3 DNA reads as TGTGCCAGCAGTTCTACCTATAGCGGGAGGGACCTCCGCAACAATGAGCAGTTCTTC. Translated, it gives CASSSTYSGRDLRNNEQFF.